Below are 10 T cell receptor beta chains sequenced from a single sample in a study of blood T cell repertoires in COVID-19. Assay: immunoSEQ multiplex PCR; the TCRdb copy retains only in-frame clones and omits some. The table shows 150,000 to 200,000 clones, with approximately 80% occurring only once. The specimen was PBMCs or T cells enriched from blood (not recorded which). The receptors derive from a man aged 50-59 years who had recovered from COVID-19.

This chain uses TRBV7-2 with TRBJ1-1, with D perhaps TRBD1 (6 bases). Germline CDR1 reads SGHTA; CDR2 reads FQGNSA. Trimming took 5 bases from V and 4 from J, leaving 14 bases between them. The CDR3 has 14 amino acids. This CDR3 reads CASSQQGGITEAFF. CDR3 nucleotide sequence: TGTGCCAGCAGCCAACAGGGAGGGATCACTGAAGCTTTCTTT.

This clone was observed once. The chain uses TRBV27 and TRBJ2-1, with 9 bases identical to TRBD2. The trim removed 6 bases at V and 2 bases at J, leaving 8 bases unmatched. Germline V CDR1 and CDR2: MNHEY, SMNVEV (reference sequence). The CDR3 runs 16 residues. CDR3 region: CASSFVSGGAYNEQFF. CDR3 nucleotides: TGTGCCAGCAGCTTCGTTAGCGGGGGCGCCTACAATGAGCAGTTCTTC.

The gene calls are TRBV5-5 and TRBJ2-2; D gene ambiguous. Germline V gives CDR1 SGHKS, CDR2 YYEKEE (reference sequence). V was cut by 4 bases and J by 1 base, with 11 bases left in between. The CDR3 loop spans 15 amino acids. CDR3 coding DNA: TGTGCCAGCAGCCCCGAGGCTCTGAACACCGGGGAGCTGTTTTTT. Encoded protein: CASSPEALNTGELFF. Looking up the rest from reference TRBV5-5 and TRBJ2-2 gives the full variable domain: DAGVTQSPTHLIKTRGQQVTLRCSPISGHKSVSWYQQVLGQGPQFIFQYYEKEERGRGNFPDRFSARQFPNYSSELNVNALLLGDSALYLCASSPEALNTGELFFGEGSRLTVL.

This rearrangement joins TRBV12-3 or TRBV12-4 to TRBJ2-1; D ambiguous. V shed 5 bases and J shed 0 bases, with 5 bases lying between them. The CDR3 has 13 amino acids. The CDR3: CASSLSSYNEQFF. CDR3 coding DNA: TGTGCCAGCAGTCTAAGCTCCTACAATGAGCAGTTCTTC.

CDR3 in amino acids: CASSLGTPVGSGANVLTF. Written as DNA, the CDR3 is TGTGCCAGCAGCTTAGGGACTCCCGTTGGGTCTGGGGCCAACGTCCTGACTTTC. This chain joins TRBV7-2 and TRBJ2-6, with D perhaps TRBD2 (5 bases). The CDR3 extends over 18 amino acids. Trimming pared 1 base from V and 1 base from J, leaving 14 bases between. Germline CDR1 and CDR2: SGHTA and FQGNSA.

V usage is TRBV4-2 and J usage is TRBJ1-1; TRBD1 aligns across 7 bases. Germline V gene data show CDR1 as LGHNA and CDR2 as YNFKEQ. The CDR3 is made up of 15 amino acids. Trimming removed 0 bases from V and 8 bases from J; junction bases left unmatched: 9. The chain's CDR3 is CASSQESRWDSEAFF. The CDR3, as DNA: TGTGCCAGCAGCCAAGAGAGTAGGTGGGACAGCGAAGCTTTCTTT.

This chain joins TRBV27 and TRBJ1-2, with TRBD1 identical over 8 bases. The CDR3 covers 14 residues. The V gene's germline CDR1 is MNHEY and CDR2 SMNVEV (reference sequence). Trimming at V came to 6 bases and at J to 1 base, leaving 4 bases not matched to a gene. DNA of the CDR3: TGTGCCAGCAGGTCCACAGGGGGTAACTATGGCTACACCTTC. This encodes CASRSTGGNYGYTF.

The chain is built from TRBV18 and TRBJ1-3; 7 positions agree with TRBD1. Germline V CDR1 and CDR2: KGHSH, LQKENI. With 8 bases clipped from V and 4 bases from J, the junction kept 5 bases outside the gene matches. This CDR3 is built from 13 residues. CDR3 sequence: CASHRGAGNTIYF. As DNA, the CDR3 is TGTGCCAGCCACAGGGGAGCAGGAAACACCATATATTTT. Full variable domain (rest looked up from reference TRBV18 and TRBJ1-3): NAGVMQNPRHLVRRRGQEARLRCSPMKGHSHVYWYRQLPEEGLKFMVYLQKENIIDESGMPKERFSAEFPKEGPSILRIQQVVRGDSAAYFCASHRGAGNTIYFGEGSWLTVV.

This chain links TRBV6-5 with TRBJ2-2; tentatively, D is TRBD1 (7 bases). This CDR3 is built from 15 residues. V lost 5 bases to trimming and J lost 6 bases, with 16 bases between them. Germline loops: CDR1 MNHEY, CDR2 SVGAGI. The CDR3 nucleotides are TGTGCCAGCAGTCAGCACAGGGGAGGCTCCGGGGAGCTGTTTTTT. This codes for CASSQHRGGSGELFF.

The V and J genes are TRBV4-2 and TRBJ2-3; D unresolved. In germline, CDR1 is LGHNA, CDR2 YNFKEQ. Trimming took off 1 base at V and 0 bases at J, with 8 bases between the two ends. CDR3 size: 15 residues. This CDR3 reads CASSQVFPSTDTQYF. The CDR3 DNA reads as TGTGCCAGCAGCCAAGTATTCCCTAGCACAGATACGCAGTATTTT.